This T cell receptor (beta chain) was recovered during a study of T cells in Graves' hyperthyroidism and ophthalmopathy. Germline CDR1 DFQATT, CDR2 SNEGSKA (reference sequence). The CDR3 runs 13 residues. V shed 8 bases, J shed 5 bases, and the junction held 7 bases outside the gene matches. At least ten counts were recorded for this clonotype. Amplified TCR beta CDR3 regions came from RNA transcripts. First-round RT-PCR of the TCR CDR3 relied on the HTBI primer set. TCRdb analysed the multiplex PCR reads with MiXCR anew, one entry per CDR3 protein. Of under 700,000 distinct CDR3 sequences listed, around 15% are singletons.

The sample taken for sequencing was blood. The chain has TRBV20-1 and TRBJ2-7, with 12 bases identical to TRBD1. This TCR was sampled from a woman aged 18-35 years with Graves' hyperthyroidism. The CDR3 is CSSRDRGPHEQYF. The CDR3 DNA is TGCAGTTCCCGGGACAGGGGGCCCCACGAGCAGTACTTC.